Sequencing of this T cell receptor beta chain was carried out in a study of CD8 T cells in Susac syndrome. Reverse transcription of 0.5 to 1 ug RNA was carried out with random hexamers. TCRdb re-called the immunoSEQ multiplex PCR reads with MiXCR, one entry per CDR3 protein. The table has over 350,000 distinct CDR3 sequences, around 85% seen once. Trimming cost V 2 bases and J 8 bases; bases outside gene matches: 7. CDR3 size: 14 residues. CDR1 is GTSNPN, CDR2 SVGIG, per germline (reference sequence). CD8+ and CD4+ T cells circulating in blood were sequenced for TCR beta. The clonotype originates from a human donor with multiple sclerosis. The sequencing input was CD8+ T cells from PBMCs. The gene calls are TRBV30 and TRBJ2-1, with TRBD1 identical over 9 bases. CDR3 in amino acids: CAWSSGTGYDEQFF. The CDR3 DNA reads TGTGCCTGGAGTTCCGGGACAGGGTATGATGAGCAGTTCTTC.